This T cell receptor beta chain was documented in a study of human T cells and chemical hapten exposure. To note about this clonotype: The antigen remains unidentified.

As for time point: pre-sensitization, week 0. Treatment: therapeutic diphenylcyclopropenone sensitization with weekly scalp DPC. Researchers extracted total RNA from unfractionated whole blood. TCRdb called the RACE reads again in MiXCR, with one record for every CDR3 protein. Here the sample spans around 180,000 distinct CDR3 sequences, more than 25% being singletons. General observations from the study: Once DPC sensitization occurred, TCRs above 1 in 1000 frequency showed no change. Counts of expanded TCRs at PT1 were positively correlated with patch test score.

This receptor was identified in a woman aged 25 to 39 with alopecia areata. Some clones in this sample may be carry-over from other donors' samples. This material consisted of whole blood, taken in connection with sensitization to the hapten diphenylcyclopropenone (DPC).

The CDR3 DNA follows: TGCGCCAGCAGCCAAGATTCAGGGTGGGATTCACCCCTCCACTTT. Amino acid sequence: CASSQDSGWDSPLHF. This chain uses TRBV4-3 with TRBJ1-6; TRBD1 might be the D (5 bases). V lost 0 bases to trimming and J lost 8 bases, with 11 bases between them. Germline loops: CDR1 LGHNA, CDR2 YSLEER. The CDR3 spans 15 residues.